This T cell receptor beta chain derives from a study of neurological immune-mediated disorders. The study, taken as a whole, reports: Multiple sclerosis patients had less TCR clonal expansion than even healthy controls, unlike HTLV-1-associated myelopathy. Sharing of CDR3 amino acid sequences among expanded clones across subjects was absent, suggesting private repertoires in all groups.

The time point denotes: technical triplicate 2. The sorted libraries drew on 1 million T cells that were CD4+ or CD8+. This clonotype was counted at least ten times. Antigen specificity is unknown. The length of the CDR3 is 14 residues. Trimming removed 2 bases from V and 1 base from J, with 11 bases in between. The germline gives CDR1 DFQATT, CDR2 SNEGSKA (reference sequence). TCRdb re-called the 5' RACE reads through MiXCR, storing one row per CDR3 protein. The data show about 32,000 distinct CDR3 sequences, with 13% seen just once and approximately 5.4% held by the top ten. This clonotype was sampled from a female donor with HTLV-1-associated myelopathy (HAM/TSP). The chain couples TRBV20-1 to TRBJ1-1; D unresolved. Input material: CD4+ T cells from blood. The CDR3 protein is CSARSGGKNTEAFF. The CDR3 coding sequence is TGCAGTGCTAGAAGTGGAGGGAAGAACACTGAAGCTTTCTTT.